This TCR beta chain was identified in a study of T cell repertoires in cytomegalovirus infection (dated by TCRdb to between 2019 and 2020). Notes on the research overall: Donor HLA type was relevant to the analysis, as public TCR beta signatures indicated carriage of CMV infection together with the matching HLA type.

This clonotype turned up a few times. Its antigen is unknown. No per-base quality is available; no much larger clone lies one base away. Summary of the overall study and its limitations: In the ex vivo response, HLA-C-restricted CMV-specific TCR beta clonotypes were dominant, and in two of eight donors the single most frequent clonotype came from this HLA-C-restricted group. Cumulative frequency of public TCR beta family members discriminated carriers of CMV infection plus the relevant HLA type in this cohort and an independent approximately 340-donor cohort.

TCRdb records Illumina HiSeq 1500 as the sequencer. The public reads were reprocessed in TCRdb via fastp at Q25 and MiXCR, keeping in-frame beta chains. Rows matching on CDR3 protein sequence are summarized as one entry with the most common DNA and genes. This sample holds roughly 720,000 distinct CDR3 sequences; less than 40% were observed only once. The top ten hold under 3.5% of the sample. Inclusive of the bounding cysteine and phenylalanine, the CDR3 is 16 residues long. Solely the CDR3 DNA is kept, with 48 bases framed from the first base. Cut back by 2 bases and 1 base, the V and J ends lie 14 bases apart. From a lookup of the germline V gene (reference sequence), CDR1 and CDR2 are LNHDA and SQIVND.

The source is a human donor in good health (CMV status not recorded). Some clones in this sample may be carry-over from other donors' samples. What was sequenced was PBMCs. The receptor chain draws on TRBV19 and TRBJ2-5, with the identity of the D gene unclear. The CDR3 here reads CASSIRSIDFQETQYF. The base sequence is TGTGCCAGTAGTATAAGGTCCATCGATTTCCAAGAGACCCAGTACTTC.